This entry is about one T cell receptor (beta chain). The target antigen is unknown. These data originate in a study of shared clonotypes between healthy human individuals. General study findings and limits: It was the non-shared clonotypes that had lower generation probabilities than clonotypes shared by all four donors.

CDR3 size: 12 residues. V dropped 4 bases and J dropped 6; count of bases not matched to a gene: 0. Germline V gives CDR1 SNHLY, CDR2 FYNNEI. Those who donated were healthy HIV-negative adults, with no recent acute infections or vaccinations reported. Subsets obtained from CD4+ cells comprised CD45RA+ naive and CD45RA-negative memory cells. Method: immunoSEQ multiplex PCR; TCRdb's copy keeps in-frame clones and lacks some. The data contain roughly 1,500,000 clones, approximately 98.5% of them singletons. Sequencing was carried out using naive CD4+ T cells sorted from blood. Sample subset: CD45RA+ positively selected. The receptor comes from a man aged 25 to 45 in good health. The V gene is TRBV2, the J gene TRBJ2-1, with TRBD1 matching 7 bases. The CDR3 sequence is CASSGDSNEQFF. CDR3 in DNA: TGTGCCAGCAGTGGGGACAGCAATGAGCAGTTCTTC.